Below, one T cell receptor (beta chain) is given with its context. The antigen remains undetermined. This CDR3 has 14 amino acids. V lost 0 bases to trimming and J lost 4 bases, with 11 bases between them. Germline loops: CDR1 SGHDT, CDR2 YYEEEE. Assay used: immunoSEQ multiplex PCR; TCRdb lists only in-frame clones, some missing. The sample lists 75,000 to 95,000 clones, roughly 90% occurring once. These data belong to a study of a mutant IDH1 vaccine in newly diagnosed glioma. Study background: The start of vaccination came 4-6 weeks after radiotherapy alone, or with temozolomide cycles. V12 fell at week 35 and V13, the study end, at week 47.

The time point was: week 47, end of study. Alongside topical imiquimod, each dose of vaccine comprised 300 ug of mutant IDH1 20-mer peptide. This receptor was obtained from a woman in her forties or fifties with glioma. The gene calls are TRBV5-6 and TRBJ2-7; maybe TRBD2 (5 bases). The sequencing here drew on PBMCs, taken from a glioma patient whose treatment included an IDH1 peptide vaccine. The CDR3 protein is CASSLAYRGYEQYF. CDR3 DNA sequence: TGTGCCAGCAGCTTGGCCTATCGGGGATACGAGCAGTACTTC.